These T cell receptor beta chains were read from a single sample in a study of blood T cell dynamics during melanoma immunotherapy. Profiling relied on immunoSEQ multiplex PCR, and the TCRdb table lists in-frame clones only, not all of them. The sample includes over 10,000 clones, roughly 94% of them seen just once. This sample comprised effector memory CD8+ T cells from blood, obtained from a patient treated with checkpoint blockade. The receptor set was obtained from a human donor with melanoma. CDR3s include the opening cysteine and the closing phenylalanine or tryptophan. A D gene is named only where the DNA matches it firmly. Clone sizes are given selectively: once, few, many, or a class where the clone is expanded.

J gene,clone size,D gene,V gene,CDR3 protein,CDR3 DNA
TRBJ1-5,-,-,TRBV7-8,CASSLAQKGFNQPQHF,TGTGCCAGCAGCTTAGCGCAAAAGGGCTTCAATCAGCCCCAGCATTTT
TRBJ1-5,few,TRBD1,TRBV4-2,CASSHGGTGHQPQHF,TGTGCCAGCAGCCATGGAGGGACAGGCCATCAGCCCCAGCATTTT
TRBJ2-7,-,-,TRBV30,CAWSAGSYEQYF,TGTGCCTGGAGCGCTGGGTCATACGAGCAGTACTTC
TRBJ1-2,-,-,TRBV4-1,CASSQAGTGYTF,TGCGCCAGCAGCCAAGCCGGCACAGGCTACACCTTC
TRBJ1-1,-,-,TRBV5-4,CASSWDRWGTEAFF,TGTGCCAGCAGCTGGGACCGGTGGGGCACTGAAGCTTTCTTT
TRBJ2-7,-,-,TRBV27,CASSPGHSYEQYF,TGTGCCAGCAGTCCGGGACATTCCTACGAGCAGTACTTC
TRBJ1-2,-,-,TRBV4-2,CASSQDRDPGGYTF,TGTGCCAGCAGCCAAGACAGGGACCCTGGGGGCTACACCTTC
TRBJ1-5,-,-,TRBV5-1,CASSLAGGSRNQPQHF,TGCGCCAGCAGCTTGGCAGGAGGCAGTCGTAATCAGCCCCAGCATTTT
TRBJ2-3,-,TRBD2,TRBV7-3,CASSDGGRENTDTQYF,TGTGCCAGCAGCGACGGCGGGAGGGAAAACACAGATACGCAGTATTTT
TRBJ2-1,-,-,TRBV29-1,CSATGSSYNEQFF,TGCAGCGCGACAGGCAGCTCCTACAATGAGCAGTTCTTC
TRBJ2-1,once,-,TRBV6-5,CASSPLTGPNNEQFF,TGTGCCAGCAGTCCCTTAACGGGACCGAACAATGAGCAGTTCTTC
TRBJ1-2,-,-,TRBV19,CASTSGGANYGYTF,TGTGCCAGTACATCGGGGGGGGCGAATTATGGCTACACCTTC
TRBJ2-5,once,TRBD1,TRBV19,CASSRMAGGLETQYF,TGTGCCAGTAGTAGGATGGCAGGGGGCCTAGAGACCCAGTACTTC
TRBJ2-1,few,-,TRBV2,CARTSRDQRDEQFF,TGTGCCAGGACATCCCGGGACCAGAGAGATGAGCAGTTCTTC
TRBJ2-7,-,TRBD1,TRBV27,CASSFRGNSYEQYF,TGTGCCAGCAGTTTCAGGGGGAACTCCTACGAGCAGTACTTC
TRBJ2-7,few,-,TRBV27,CASSPGHSYEQYF,TGTGCCAGCAGTCCGGGACATTCCTACGAGCAGTACTTC
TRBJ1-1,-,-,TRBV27,CASSFRGPNTEAFF,TGTGCCAGCAGTTTCCGGGGGCCGAACACTGAAGCTTTCTTT
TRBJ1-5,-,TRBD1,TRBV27,CASSLSFGRGGNQPQHF,TGTGCCAGCAGTTTATCTTTTGGCAGGGGGGGCAATCAGCCCCAGCATTTT
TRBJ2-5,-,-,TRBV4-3,CASSQERSDQETQYF,TGCGCCAGCAGCCAAGAACGTTCCGACCAAGAGACCCAGTACTTC
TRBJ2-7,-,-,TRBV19,CASSSHGTYEQYF,TGTGCCAGTAGTTCCCACGGTACCTACGAGCAGTACTTC
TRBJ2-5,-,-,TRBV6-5,CASSQGAGIGETQYF,TGTGCCAGCAGTCAGGGAGCGGGTATAGGAGAGACCCAGTACTTC
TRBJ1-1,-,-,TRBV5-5,CASSLFVNTEAFF,TGTGCCAGCAGCTTGTTCGTGAACACTGAAGCTTTCTTT
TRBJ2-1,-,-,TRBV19,CASQMASSYNEQFF,TGTGCCAGCCAGATGGCAAGCTCCTACAATGAGCAGTTCTTC
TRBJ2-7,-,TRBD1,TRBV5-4,CASSLDWDSSYEQYF,TGTGCCAGCAGCTTGGATTGGGACAGCTCCTACGAGCAGTACTTC
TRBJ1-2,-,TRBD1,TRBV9,CASSVEDRGALNYGYTF,TGTGCCAGCAGCGTAGAGGACAGGGGCGCCTTGAACTATGGCTACACCTTC
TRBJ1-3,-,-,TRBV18,CASSLGAGNTIYF,TGTGCCAGTTCCTTGGGGGCCGGAAACACCATATATTTT
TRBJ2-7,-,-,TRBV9,CASSVGSGVGTYSYEQYF,TGTGCCAGCAGCGTAGGTTCAGGGGTGGGGACGTATTCCTACGAGCAGTACTTC
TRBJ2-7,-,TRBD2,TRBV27,CASSPFWGSGSVEQYF,TGTGCCAGCAGTCCGTTCTGGGGTAGCGGGAGTGTCGAGCAGTACTTC
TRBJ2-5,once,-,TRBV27,CASSLQIDSLGSQYF,TGTGCCAGCAGTTTACAAATAGATTCGTTGGGATCCCAGTACTTC
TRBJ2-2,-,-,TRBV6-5,CASTYDWGIGELFF,TGTGCCAGCACCTACGATTGGGGGATCGGGGAGCTGTTTTTT
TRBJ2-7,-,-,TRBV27,CASSLAESYEQYF,TGTGCCAGCAGTTTAGCCGAGTCCTACGAGCAGTACTTC
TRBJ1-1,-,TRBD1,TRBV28,CASSLTGVDTEAFF,TGTGCCAGCAGTCTCACAGGGGTCGACACTGAAGCTTTCTTT
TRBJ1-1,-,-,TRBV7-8,CASSLYGGNTEAFF,TGTGCCAGCAGCTTATACGGGGGGAACACTGAAGCTTTCTTT
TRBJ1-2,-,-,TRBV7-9,CASSPGMTGVNSGYTF,TGTGCCAGCAGCCCAGGAATGACAGGCGTAAACTCTGGCTACACCTTC
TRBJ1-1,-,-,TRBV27,CASSLVVNTEAFF,TGTGCCAGCAGTTTAGTAGTAAACACTGAAGCTTTCTTT
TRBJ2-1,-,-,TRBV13,CASSLYRVGDNEQFF,TGTGCCAGCAGCTTATACAGGGTTGGAGACAATGAGCAGTTCTTC
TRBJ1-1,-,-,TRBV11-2,CASSLETELIEAFF,TGTGCCAGCAGCTTAGAGACCGAGTTGATTGAAGCTTTCTTT